A single sample is the source of the 18 T cell receptor beta chains below, sequenced in a study of cytomegalovirus exposure and HLA in healthy donors. The PCR ran on 60 Vbeta and 13 Jbeta primers. Assay: immunoSEQ multiplex PCR; the TCRdb copy retains only in-frame clones and omits some. This sample has about 140,000 clones; 73% occur once, and the top ten carry around 1.2%. Sequenced material: PBMCs. Every receptor here comes from a woman between 40 and 55 years old in good health and CMV-seronegative.

V and J are TRBV27 and TRBJ1-4, with TRBD1 as a possible D gene (6 bases). CDR3 length: 15 amino acids. Germline V lookup: CDR1 MNHEY, CDR2 SMNVEV (reference sequence). V dropped 2 bases and J dropped 7 bases, with 14 bases sitting between them. For the CDR3, the DNA is TGTGCCAGCAGTTTAGATGGGACACGGAGTGAAAAACTGTTTTTT. Its translation is CASSLDGTRSEKLFF.

CDR3 coding DNA: TGCGCCAGCAGCCCCGGGGGGGGCCAAAGCTCTGGAAACACCATATATTTT. It is translated as CASSPGGGQSSGNTIYF. The rearrangement uses TRBV5-1 and TRBJ1-3, with D possibly TRBD1 on 6 matching bases. Germline V CDR1 and CDR2: SGHRS, YFSETQ. With 4 bases removed from V and 0 bases from J, the gap between germline ends came to 17 bases. The CDR3 consists of 17 residues.

This clone was picked up a small number of times. This sequence joins TRBV6-1 and TRBJ1-4, with 7 bases fitting TRBD1. V was clipped by 6 bases and J by 2 bases; unmatched bases: 6. The germline gives CDR1 MNHNS, CDR2 SASEGT. CDR3 size: 15 residues. CDR3 coding DNA: TGTGCCAGCAGGTCTAAACAGGGGACTAATGAAAAACTGTTTTTT. Translation: CASRSKQGTNEKLFF.

This chain connects TRBV7-6 to TRBJ2-2; 8 nucleotides agree with TRBD2. Per the germline V gene, CDR1 is SGHVS and CDR2 is FNYEAQ. This CDR3 is built from 17 residues. V gave up 6 bases and J gave up 0 bases; unmatched junction bases: 9. CDR3 DNA sequence: TGTGCCAGCAGTGAGCGGAGCGGGGGCCCGAACACCGGGGAGCTGTTTTTT. Encoded protein: CASSERSGGPNTGELFF.

The chain carries TRBV7-3 and TRBJ2-2, with D maybe TRBD2 (6 bases). The V end was cut by 3 bases, the J end by 7 bases, with 9 bases between. CDR3 length equals 13 residues. The germline V gene encodes CDR1 SGHTA and CDR2 FQGTGA. The CDR3 loop reads CASSFFSGGELFF. In DNA, the CDR3 is TGTGCCAGCAGCTTTTTTAGCGGCGGGGAGCTGTTTTTT.

The chain couples TRBV6-5 to TRBJ1-3; 9 bases agree with TRBD1. Germline V lookup: CDR1 MNHEY, CDR2 SVGAGI. V lost 10 bases to trimming and J lost 6 bases; unmatched junction nucleotides: 10. This CDR3 is 14 amino acids long. CDR3 protein: CATGPRDRENTIYF. The CDR3 coding sequence is TGTGCCACTGGCCCCCGGGACAGGGAAAACACCATATATTTT.

The rearrangement joins TRBV7-2 to TRBJ2-2; D unclear. CDR1 SGHTA and CDR2 FQGNSA come from the germline V gene. The V gene lost 4 bases and the J gene lost 7 bases, with 13 bases spanning the gap. The CDR3 loop spans 14 amino acids. The DNA for the CDR3 is TGTGCCAGCAGCTCCCCCCACTTGGTCGGGGAGCTGTTTTTT. It codes for CASSSPHLVGELFF. Looking up the rest from reference TRBV7-2 and TRBJ2-2 gives the full variable domain: GAGVSQSPSNKVTEKGKDVELRCDPISGHTALYWYRQSLGQGLEFLIYFQGNSAPDKSGLPSDRFSAERTGGSVSTLTIQRTQQEDSAVYLCASSSPHLVGELFFGEGSRLTVL.

The chain combines TRBV6-1 with TRBJ1-5; D unresolved. V was clipped by 2 bases and J by 0 bases, with 5 bases between them. The V gene's germline CDR1 is MNHNS and CDR2 SASEGT. The CDR3 is 14 amino acids. The CDR3 here is CASSEIYSNQPQHF. CDR3 bases: TGTGCCAGCAGTGAAATATATAGCAATCAGCCCCAGCATTTT.

This chain uses TRBV7-9 with TRBJ2-2; 11 bases agree with TRBD2. The V segment lost 1 base and the J segment 3 bases; nucleotides outside the gene matches: 10. The germline gives CDR1 SEHNR, CDR2 FQNEAQ (reference sequence). The CDR3 is 19 amino acids. The CDR3 here is CASSLGRGLAGGDTGELFF. CDR3 in DNA: TGTGCCAGCAGCTTAGGGCGCGGGCTAGCGGGAGGAGACACCGGGGAGCTGTTTTTT.

This chain connects TRBV5-1 to TRBJ2-1; TRBD2 aligns across 13 bases. Losses at the gene ends were 1 base for V and 10 bases for J; bases not matched to a gene: 8. The V gene's germline CDR1 is SGHRS and CDR2 YFSETQ. This CDR3 spans 16 amino acids. The CDR3 bases are TGCGCCAGCAGCTTGTTCACTAGCGGGGGGGCGGGAGAGCAGTTCTTC. Translated: CASSLFTSGGAGEQFF.

V is TRBV7-8 and J is TRBJ2-7; 16 positions agree with TRBD2. Germline V gives CDR1 SGHVS, CDR2 FQNEAQ. This CDR3 spans 16 amino acids. The J segment lost 4 bases and the V segment lost 5 bases, leaving 5 bases of the junction unmatched. Here the CDR3 DNA reads TGTGCCAGCAGCGTCGGGACTAGCGGGGGGGCGTACGAGCAGTACTTC. This gives the protein CASSVGTSGGAYEQYF.

The gene calls are TRBV13 and TRBJ2-7, with 10 bases matching TRBD1. V shed 8 bases and J 5 bases; nucleotides not matched to a gene: 9. This CDR3 region has 14 residues. Germline V gene lookup returns CDR1 PRHDT and CDR2 FYEKMQ (reference sequence). As DNA, the CDR3 is TGTGCCAGCCGCTCGGGGACAGGGGTCCACGAGCAGTACTTC. Residues: CASRSGTGVHEQYF.

V and J are TRBV25-1 and TRBJ1-6; no reliable D call. CDR1 and CDR2 (germline): MGHDK, SYGVNS. The CDR3 is 13 residues long. Deletions cut 7 bases from V and 12 bases from J, with 16 bases between. In DNA form, the CDR3 reads TGTGCCAGCACTCCCCTAGTCGGGGAACCCCTCCACTTT. Its protein is CASTPLVGEPLHF.

This clone was counted a few times. V gene TRBV6-6 combines with J gene TRBJ1-1; TRBD1 matches at 7 bases. V lost 6 bases to trimming and J lost 3 bases; unmatched junction nucleotides: 7. CDR1 is MNHNY and CDR2 is SVGAGI in the germline V gene (reference sequence). The CDR3 runs 14 residues. CDR3 residues: CASRRQGLDTEAFF. The CDR3 nucleotides read TGTGCCAGCAGAAGACAGGGTCTCGACACTGAAGCTTTCTTT.

This clone was seen more than once but under ten times. The rearrangement links TRBV6-5 to TRBJ2-1, with D unresolved. Germline V gene lookup returns CDR1 MNHEY and CDR2 SVGAGI. V was cut by 6 bases and J by 0 bases, with 12 bases left in between. This CDR3 has 15 amino acids. CDR3 sequence (DNA): TGTGCCAGCAGCGAGAGATTAAGCTCCTACAATGAGCAGTTCTTC. It translates to CASSERLSSYNEQFF.

V usage is TRBV28 and J usage is TRBJ2-7, with D maybe TRBD2 (5 bases). Germline V gene lookup returns CDR1 MDHEN and CDR2 SYDVKM. Trimming left V 1 base short and J 1 base short, with 14 bases between. The CDR3 has 16 amino acids. The chain's CDR3 is CASSLSREYLSYEQYF. The DNA for the CDR3 is TGTGCCAGCAGTTTATCTAGGGAGTATCTTTCCTACGAGCAGTACTTC.

J is TRBJ2-1 and V is TRBV27; D may be TRBD2 (5 bases). The CDR3 sequence is 13 residues long. Germline V gene lookup returns CDR1 MNHEY and CDR2 SMNVEV (reference sequence). The ends were cut back, 8 bases at V and 0 bases at J, with 8 bases in the middle. The DNA of the CDR3 is TGTGCCAGCGGTCGGGGCTCCTACAATGAGCAGTTCTTC. It translates to CASGRGSYNEQFF.

The rearrangement links TRBV18 to TRBJ1-4; D not resolved. This CDR3 is built from 15 residues. Trimming took 3 bases from V and 0 from J, leaving 8 bases between them. Looked up from germline, CDR1 is KGHSH and CDR2 is LQKENI. CDR3 DNA sequence: TGTGCCAGCTCACCCCTGGCATCAACTAATGAAAAACTGTTTTTT. This gives the protein CASSPLASTNEKLFF. The entire variable domain, with the rest obtained from reference TRBV18 and TRBJ1-4, is as follows: NAGVMQNPRHLVRRRGQEARLRCSPMKGHSHVYWYRQLPEEGLKFMVYLQKENIIDESGMPKERFSAEFPKEGPSILRIQQVVRGDSAAYFCASSPLASTNEKLFFGSGTQLSVL.